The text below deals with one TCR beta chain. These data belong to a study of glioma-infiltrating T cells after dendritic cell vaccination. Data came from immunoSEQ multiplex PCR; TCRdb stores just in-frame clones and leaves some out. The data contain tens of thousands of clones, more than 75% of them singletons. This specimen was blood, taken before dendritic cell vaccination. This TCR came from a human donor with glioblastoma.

CDR3 nucleotide sequence: TGTGCCAGCAGTGCAGGGGGCTCGGGTGGCTACACCTTC. It yields the protein CASSAGGSGGYTF. The genes are TRBV6-4 and TRBJ1-2; 8 positions match TRBD1. The trim removed 4 bases at V and 7 bases at J, leaving 5 bases unmatched. Looked up from germline, CDR1 is MRHNA and CDR2 is SNTAGT. The CDR3 is 13 residues long.